Listed here is a single T cell receptor (beta chain). Indicated time point: persistent/refractory GD, antithyroid drugs over 5 years with positive TRAb. From RNA extracted from PBMCs, the TCR library was made. This specimen belongs to a study of regulatory T cells in long-lasting Graves disease. TCR beta libraries were built with iRepertoire HTBI primers and Arm-PCR of CDR3 regions. TCRdb recomputed calls from the multiplex PCR reads with MiXCR, one row per CDR3 protein. Of almost 350,000 distinct CDR3 sequences listed, 15% to 20% are singletons. Germline CDR1 and CDR2: SGHAT and FQNNGV. CDR3 size: 11 residues. Trimming shortened V by 2 bases and J by 7 bases, and 3 bases separated the two germline ends.

The origin of this receptor is a female donor with Graves disease. The chain joins TRBV11-2 to TRBJ2-1, with unresolved D. Material: peripheral blood mononuclear cells (PBMCs), obtained when the disease was refractory, from a patient treated with antithyroid drugs. CDR3 sequence: CASSLWNEQFF. The DNA for the CDR3 is TGTGCCAGCAGCTTATGGAATGAGCAGTTCTTC.